The 18 T cell receptor beta chains below were found in one sample sequenced in a study of metastatic and nonmetastatic thyroid tumors. Ahead of thyroid surgery, no patient had received treatment of any kind. Via MiXCR, TCRdb re-called the PCR reads. The top ten clones hold 2.7% of a sample with about 20,000 clones, around 18% of them seen once. Sequenced material: adjacent normal tissue. These receptors were taken from a male donor with papillary thyroid cancer or a benign thyroid nodule (not recorded which). Some clones in this sample may be carry-over from other donors' samples.

The chain joins TRBV20-1 to TRBJ2-7, with 10 bases fitting TRBD2. Looked up from germline, CDR1 is DFQATT and CDR2 is SNEGSKA (reference sequence). The CDR3 is made up of 17 amino acids. The trim removed 0 bases at V and 7 bases at J, leaving 15 bases unmatched. CDR3 region: CSARDFLPAGGPGEQYF. The CDR3 DNA reads as TGCAGTGCTAGAGACTTCCTCCCAGCGGGAGGGCCTGGAGAGCAGTACTTC.

This clone was observed many times. V gene TRBV9 combines with J gene TRBJ2-7, with D perhaps matching TRBD1 (5 bases). Trimming shortened V by 3 bases and J by 2 bases, and 9 bases separated the two germline ends. The CDR3 is 13 residues long. The germline V gene encodes CDR1 SGDLS and CDR2 YYNGEE. DNA of the CDR3: TGTGCCAGCAGCGGGGGCAGAACCTACGAGCAGTACTTC. Translated: CASSGGRTYEQYF.

This chain connects TRBV20-1 to TRBJ2-3; tentatively, D is TRBD2 (6 bases). The CDR3 is made up of 15 amino acids. CDR1 is DFQATT and CDR2 is SNEGSKA in the germline V gene (reference sequence). Trimming left V 3 bases short and J 6 bases short, with 19 bases between. CDR3 protein: CSARAPLARDDTQYF. The CDR3 nucleotides read TGCAGTGCTAGGGCCCCGCTAGCGAGAGATGATACGCAGTATTTT.

This clone occurred many times. V is TRBV5-6 and J is TRBJ1-2; a possible D gene is TRBD1 (5 bases). Germline loops: CDR1 SGHDT, CDR2 YYEEEE. The CDR3 is made up of 15 amino acids. The ends were cut back, 0 bases at V and 3 bases at J, with 12 bases in the middle. CDR3: CASSLGGWEDYGYTF. CDR3 DNA sequence: TGTGCCAGCAGCTTGGGGGGCTGGGAGGACTATGGCTACACCTTC.

By proportion, this clone is medium-sized. The V call is TRBV5-1, the J call TRBJ2-2, with D uncertain. This CDR3 contains 12 residues. Germline V gene lookup returns CDR1 SGHRS and CDR2 YFSETQ. The V end lost 2 bases, the J end lost 2 bases, and 1 base lay between the germline ends. This chain's CDR3 is CASSLNTGELFF. DNA for the CDR3: TGCGCCAGCAGCTTAAACACCGGGGAGCTGTTTTTT.

V usage is TRBV30 and J usage is TRBJ2-7, with D possibly called TRBD1 or TRBD2 (6 bases each). Germline loops: CDR1 GTSNPN, CDR2 SVGIG (reference sequence). V lost 0 bases and J lost 7, with 13 bases in between. The CDR3 extends over 13 amino acids. CDR3 sequence: CAWSVHGGGEQYF. The CDR3 region has the DNA TGTGCCTGGAGTGTACACGGGGGCGGGGAGCAGTACTTC.

This clone has at least ten counts. The chain carries TRBV29-1 and TRBJ2-1; D is possibly TRBD1 (5 bases). This CDR3 spans 12 amino acids. Per the germline V gene, CDR1 is SQVTM and CDR2 is ANQGSEA. The germline V and J ends were trimmed by 2 bases and 15 bases, with 17 bases remaining between them. The CDR3 coding sequence is TGCAGCGTTGAAAGGGTACAGGCCGTATTGTTCTTC. Encoded protein: CSVERVQAVLFF.

Concerning this clone: One junction end disagrees with the germline gene, perhaps due to a read error. V and J are TRBV7-8 and TRBJ1-2; D is possibly TRBD1 (6 bases). Germline V gene sequence: CDR1 SGHVS, CDR2 FQNEAQ. The CDR3 length is 15 residues. CDR3 DNA: TGTGCCAGTAGCATCGGACAGAGACTTAACTATGGCCACACCTTC. It codes for CASSIGQRLNYGHTF.

As concerns this clone: One junction end disagrees with the germline gene, perhaps due to a read error. The rearrangement links TRBV7-8 to TRBJ2-5; D might be TRBD1 or TRBD2, each matching 5 bases. The CDR3 length is 16 residues. CDR1 and CDR2 from the germline V gene are SGHVS and FQNEAQ. As DNA, the CDR3 is TGTGCCAGCAGCTTCCGGACATGGGGCCGGGAAGAGGCCCAGTACTTC. Protein: CASSFRTWGREEAQYF.

The chain is built from TRBV4-1 and TRBJ1-5; 7 positions agree with TRBD1. Germline lookup yields CDR1 MGHRA and CDR2 YSYEKL. The length of the CDR3 is 13 residues. V shed 6 bases and J 14 bases; nucleotides not matched to a gene: 13. CDR3 residues: CASSFRGTQSKHF. DNA for the CDR3: TGCGCCAGCAGTTTCAGGGGGACTCAGTCCAAGCATTTT.

As to this clone: This clone may be a read error of a much larger clone one base away. The genes are TRBV29-1 and TRBJ1-1; D is unclear. CDR3 length equals 14 residues. Germline CDR1 and CDR2: SQVTM and ANQGSEA. The CDR3 coding sequence is TGCAGCGTTGAAGGTGGCCAGCCGAACACTGAATCTTTCTTT. Amino acids: CSVEGGQPNTESFF.

At least ten counts were recorded for this clone. In DNA form, the CDR3 reads TGTGCCAGCAGTCCCCGAGGGGGGGCAACTAATGAAAAACTGTTTTTT. It codes for CASSPRGGATNEKLFF. The genes are TRBV9 and TRBJ1-4; a possible D gene is TRBD1 (6 bases). The CDR3 has 16 residues. V lost 5 bases and J 0 bases, leaving 14 bases between the germline ends. The germline V gene encodes CDR1 SGDLS and CDR2 YYNGEE. The full variable domain, rest sourced from reference TRBV9 and TRBJ1-4, is DSGVTQTPKHLITATGQRVTLRCSPRSGDLSVYWYQQSLDQGLQFLIQYYNGEERAKGNILERFSAQQFPDLHSELNLSSLELGDSALYFCASSPRGGATNEKLFFGSGTQLSVL.

Turning to this clone: The junction differs from germline at one of its ends, possibly a read error. This chain joins TRBV7-7 and TRBJ2-5; 8 bases agree with TRBD2. The CDR3 consists of 13 residues. Germline V CDR1 and CDR2: SSHAT, FNYEAQ (reference sequence). The CDR3 DNA reads as TGTGCTAGCAGCTTAGGACTAGCCTGTACCCAGTACTTC. It yields the protein CASSLGLACTQYF. The full variable domain, rest sourced from reference TRBV7-7 and TRBJ2-5, is GAGVSQSPRYKVTKRGQDVTLRCDPISSHATLYWYQQALGQGPEFLTYFNYEAQPDKSGLPSDRFSAERPEGSISTLTIQRTEQRDSAMYRCASSLGLACTQYFGPGTRLLVL.

The sample holds many counts of this clone. The chain links TRBV5-6 to TRBJ2-7; 8 bases are a match to TRBD1. The CDR3 has 13 residues. Germline lookup yields CDR1 SGHDT and CDR2 YYEEEE. J lost 2 bases, V lost 2 bases, and 0 bases had no gene match. CDR3 sequence reads: CASSLQGAYEQYV. In DNA form, the CDR3 reads TGTGCCAGCAGCTTACAGGGGGCCTACGAGCAGTACGTC.

By its share, this clone is medium-sized. For the CDR3, the DNA is TGTGCCAGCAGTGAACGGCGGGGGCGGAATGAGCAGTTCTTC. Translation gives CASSERRGRNEQFF. V and J are TRBV6-1 and TRBJ2-1, with a weak D call TRBD2 (7 bases). Germline assignment: CDR1 MNHNS and CDR2 SASEGT. The CDR3 is made up of 14 amino acids. Deletions cut 2 bases from V and 7 bases from J, with 12 bases between.

About this clone: One end of the junction is discordant with germline, which a read error may explain. The chain links TRBV19 to TRBJ2-5; the D is unclear. The germline V gene has CDR1 LNHDA and CDR2 SQIVND (reference sequence). The CDR3 extends over 14 amino acids. The CDR3 protein is CAISKPLGYETQYF. The CDR3 DNA follows: TGTGCCATTAGTAAACCCCTGGGGTATGAGACCCAGTACTTC.

The chain employs TRBV5-1 and TRBJ1-2; 7 nucleotides match TRBD1. V was clipped by 4 bases and J by 7 bases; unmatched bases: 13. The CDR3 runs 15 residues. Germline CDR1 is SGHRS and CDR2 is YFSETQ. The CDR3 DNA is TGCGCCAGCAGCAGCACAGGGGCCACCGTAGGTGGCTACACCTTC. Residues: CASSSTGATVGGYTF.

This clone was counted at least ten times. This chain joins TRBV9 and TRBJ2-3; 7 bases match TRBD1. The germline V gene has CDR1 SGDLS and CDR2 YYNGEE. Trimming removed 3 bases from V and 8 bases from J; junction bases left unmatched: 12. The CDR3 has 15 amino acids. The CDR3 loop reads CASSARDSRTGTQYF. In DNA form, the CDR3 reads TGTGCCAGCAGCGCCCGGGACAGTCGTACGGGTACGCAGTATTTT.